Described below is a single T cell receptor (beta chain) sequence and its context. The antigen remains unidentified. The data were obtained in a study of yellow fever vaccine responses in identical twins. Study conclusions and caveats: Reported findings indicate that twins' vaccine T cell responses seemed partially convergent, partially personalized.

TCRdb analysed the RT-PCR reads with MiXCR anew, one entry per CDR3 protein. Among about 21,000 distinct CDR3 sequences, over 70% were seen once, and the ten largest hold 4% to 6%. Losses at the gene ends were 7 bases for V and 4 bases for J; bases not matched to a gene: 7. This CDR3 has 14 amino acids. The germline V gene has CDR1 SQVTM and CDR2 ANQGSEA. This chain joins TRBV29-1 and TRBJ2-3; TRBD1 matches 11 bases. Sequenced material: T cells from blood (PBMCs), unsorted or a sorted subset (not recorded which), taken before or after yellow fever vaccination (not recorded which). This sequence originates from a young woman who received the yellow fever vaccine. The CDR3 DNA reads TGCAGCGCCGGGGACAGGGGGAACCCAGATACGCAGTATTTT. It codes for CSAGDRGNPDTQYF.